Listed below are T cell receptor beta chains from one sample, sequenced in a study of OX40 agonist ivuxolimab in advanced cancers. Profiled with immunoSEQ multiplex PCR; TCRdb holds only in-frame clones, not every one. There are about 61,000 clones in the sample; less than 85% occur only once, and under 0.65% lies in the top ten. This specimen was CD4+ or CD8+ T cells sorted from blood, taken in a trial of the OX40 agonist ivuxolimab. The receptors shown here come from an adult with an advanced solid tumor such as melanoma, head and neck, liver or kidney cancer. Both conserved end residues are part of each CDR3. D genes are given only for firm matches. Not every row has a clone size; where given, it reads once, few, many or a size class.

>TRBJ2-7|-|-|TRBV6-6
TGTGCCAGCAGTTACCCCCACTACCGGGCCCCCGAGCAGTACTTC
CASSYPHYRAPEQYF
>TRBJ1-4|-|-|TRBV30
TGTGCCTGGGCCCAGGGGTTTAATGAAAAACTGTTTTTT
CAWAQGFNEKLFF
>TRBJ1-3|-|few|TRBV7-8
TGTGCCAGCAGCCCAAACCTGAGTGGAAACACCATATATTTT
CASSPNLSGNTIYF
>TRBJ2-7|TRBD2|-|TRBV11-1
TGTGCCAGCAGCCGACCTAGCGGGAGGGCCGCCCACGAGCAGTACTTC
CASSRPSGRAAHEQYF
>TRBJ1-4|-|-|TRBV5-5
TGTGCCAGCAGCTTAACCGGGACCCTGGGTGAAAAACTGTTTTTT
CASSLTGTLGEKLFF
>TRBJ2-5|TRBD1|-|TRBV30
TGTGCCTGGACCTCGGACAGGGGGCAATTTGGGGAGAAAGAGACCCAGTACTTC
CAWTSDRGQFGEKETQYF
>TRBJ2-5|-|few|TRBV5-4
TGTGCCAGCAGCTTGGACTCCGCGTCCCAAGAGACCCAGTACTTC
CASSLDSASQETQYF
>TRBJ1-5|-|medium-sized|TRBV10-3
TGTGCCATCAGTGAGAACTCCCCAGGGGATCAGCCCCAGCATTTT
CAISENSPGDQPQHF
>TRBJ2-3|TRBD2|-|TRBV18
TGTGCCAGCTCACCGTCCAGCGGGATCGGCACAGATACGCAGTATTTT
CASSPSSGIGTDTQYF
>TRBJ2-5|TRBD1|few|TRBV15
TGTGCCACCAGCAGCCCCGGGACAGGCCAAGAGACCCAGTACTTC
CATSSPGTGQETQYF
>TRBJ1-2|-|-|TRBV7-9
TGTGCCAGCAGCTTAGGCAGCTATGGCTACACCTTC
CASSLGSYGYTF
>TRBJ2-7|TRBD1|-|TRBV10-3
TGTGCCATCCAGACAGGGGGCTACGAGCAGTACTTC
CAIQTGGYEQYF
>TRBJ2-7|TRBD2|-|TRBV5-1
TGCGCCAGCAGCCAACAGGTCAGCGGGAGGGTCACCGAGCAGTACTTC
CASSQQVSGRVTEQYF
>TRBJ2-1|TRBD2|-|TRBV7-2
TGTGCCAGCAGCCGCCAAGGATTAGGGACTAGCGGGGGGAATGAGCAGTTCTTC
CASSRQGLGTSGGNEQFF
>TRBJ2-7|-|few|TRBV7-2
TGTGCCAGCAGCGCCGGGACTGGCGAGCAGTACTTC
CASSAGTGEQYF
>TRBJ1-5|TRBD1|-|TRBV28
TGTGCCAGCAGTCAGGGGGGACTTCAGCCCCAGCATTTT
CASSQGGLQPQHF
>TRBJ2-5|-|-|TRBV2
TGTGCCAGCAGTCCCACCGGGGAGACAATTTCGGAGACCCAGTACTTC
CASSPTGETISETQYF
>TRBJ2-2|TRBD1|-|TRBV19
TGTGCCAGTAGTACACTACAGGGGTCCCCCGCCGGGGAGCTGTTTTTT
CASSTLQGSPAGELFF
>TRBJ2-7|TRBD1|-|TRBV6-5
TGTGCCAGCAGTACCTTTCAGGGGGAAGACTACGAGCAGTACTTC
CASSTFQGEDYEQYF
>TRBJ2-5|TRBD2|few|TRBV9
TGTGCCAGCAGCGTAGCTGCGGTGGGAGGGACGGAGACCCAGTACTTC
CASSVAAVGGTETQYF
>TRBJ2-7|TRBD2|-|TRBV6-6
TGTGCCAGCAGTTCGTCTAGCGGGAGGGACTACGAGCAGTACTTC
CASSSSSGRDYEQYF
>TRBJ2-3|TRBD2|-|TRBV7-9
TGTGCCAGCAGCTCAACCTTTGGGGGCGGGAGGTTCCTAGATACGCAGTATTTT
CASSSTFGGGRFLDTQYF
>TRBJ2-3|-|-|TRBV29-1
TGCAGCGCTGCCGGGGGCGAAGTCACAGATACGCAGTATTTT
CSAAGGEVTDTQYF
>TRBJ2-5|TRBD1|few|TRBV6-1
TGTGCCAGCGTCCGGGACAGGACGTACCAAGAGACCCAGTACTTC
CASVRDRTYQETQYF
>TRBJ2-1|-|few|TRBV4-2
TGTGCCAGCAGCCCCCTCCATATGGGAAAGAGCTCCTACAATGAGCAGTTCTTC
CASSPLHMGKSSYNEQFF
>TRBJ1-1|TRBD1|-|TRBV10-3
TGTGCCGTACAGACAGGGGCTTCGGACACTGAAGCTTTCTTT
CAVQTGASDTEAFF
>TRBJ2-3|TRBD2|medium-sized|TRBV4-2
TGTGCCAGCAGCCAAAGCCCCCCAGCTGCCTCAATAGCGGGAGGGACAGATACGCAGTATTTT
CASSQSPPAASIAGGTDTQYF
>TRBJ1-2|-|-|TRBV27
TGTGCCAGCAGCCCTGACAGGTTCTATGGCTACACCTTC
CASSPDRFYGYTF
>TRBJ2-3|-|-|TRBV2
TGTGCCAGCAGTGAATCTACCTGGGGCACTGATACGCAGTATTTT
CASSESTWGTDTQYF
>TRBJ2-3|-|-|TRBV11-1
TGTGCCAGCAGCTTGGGCAGGGGTGGGGATACGCAGTATTTT
CASSLGRGGDTQYF
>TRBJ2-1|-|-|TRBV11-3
TGTGCCAGCAGCGGAGGGGCGGCTGAGCAGTTCTTC
CASSGGAAEQFF